This TCR beta chain stems from a study of T cells in tuberculosis. About the research overall: Sequenced TCRs come from CD1B-GMM tetramer-binding T cells.

After thawing and overnight rest, PBMC were stained with GMM-loaded CD1B tetramer, viability dye and anti-CD3 for sorting. The CD1B tetramers carried C32 glucose monomycolate purified from Rhodococcus equi. Each donor contributed some 100,000 sorted tetramer-negative cells. This clone was counted a single time. Study observations and caveats: The stringent gate may have excluded weak CD1B-GMM tetramer binders.

V lost 5 bases and J lost 2; bases outside the gene matches: 6. The CDR3 has 14 residues. Germline CDR1 reads SGHAT; CDR2 reads FQNNGV. TCRdb's table, derived via immunoSEQ multiplex PCR, lists solely in-frame clones and lacks some. The sample yields some 60,000 clones, around 81% seen once. The sequence was obtained from an adult woman with latent tuberculosis. The chain combines TRBV11-2 with TRBJ2-7, with TRBD1 matching over 7 bases. The sample was CD1b-GMM tetramer-negative cells sorted from PBMCs. The CDR3 region has the DNA TGTGCCAGCAGCGTTCTCGGGACAGCCTACGAGCAGTACTTC. Translated: CASSVLGTAYEQYF. The entire variable domain, with the rest obtained from reference TRBV11-2 and TRBJ2-7, is as follows: EAGVAQSPRYKIIEKRQSVAFWCNPISGHATLYWYQQILGQGPKLLIQFQNNGVVDDSQLPKDRFSAERLKGVDSTLKIQPAKLEDSAVYLCASSVLGTAYEQYFGPGTRLTVT.